The sequence of this TCR beta chain was determined in a study of blood T cells in healthy people across ages. The CDR3 has 16 amino acids. The V gene's germline CDR1 is LGHDT and CDR2 YNNKEL (reference sequence). V was clipped by 4 bases and J by 6 bases, with 19 bases between them. In its sample, this clonotype was seen a few times. Alongside a J-beta primer mix, a sample-barcoded 5' primer served in a second PCR lasting roughly 7 to 12 cycles. TCRdb fed the 5' RACE reads into MiXCR, producing one record per CDR3 protein. The table shows some 900,000 distinct CDR3 sequences, with around 48% occurring only once.

Specimen: blood. The chain links TRBV3-1 to TRBJ2-1; D is possibly TRBD2 (6 bases). The receptor was derived from a man younger than 45 in good health. The chain's CDR3 is CASSRNRGMSGNEQFF. DNA for the CDR3: TGTGCCAGCAGCCGAAATCGGGGGATGAGCGGCAATGAGCAGTTCTTC.